This note documents a single T cell receptor (beta chain) sequence. The antigen this receptor binds is unknown. Within one base of it there is no much larger clone, and no base qualities were kept. This sample is part of a study of radiation and T cells in renal cell carcinoma (TCRdb year 2020). With regard to the full study: The samples were obtained from a clinical trial, where primary renal cell carcinomas were treated with 15 Gy stereotactic body radiation therapy and then removed by nephrectomy 4 weeks afterward. In total, approximately 54 samples, comprising some 25 tumors and roughly 27 peripheral blood samples, were subjected to TCR beta sequencing. Across all 50 or so samples, 3,800,000 or so unique CDR3 nucleotide sequences encoding over 2.5 million unique CDR3 amino acid sequences were identified. Results and caveats for the whole study, not just this receptor: Because pretreatment tumor biopsies were not available, the study could not determine whether clonotypes were already present within the tumor at baseline. Because the trial had a single-armed design, the trial could not examine how radiation dose or scheduling affected the TCR repertoire. An increase in top tumor clonotypes in blood was observed from baseline to 2 weeks post-radiation, followed by contraction by 4 weeks, which was taken to suggest transient expansion of tumor-resident clones. Tracking of blood repertoire dynamics stopped at more than three weeks after treatment, with no follow-up past that point.

The meaning of the sample's time point label: blood 2 weeks post-SBRT. The treatment or condition label corresponds to: 15 Gy SBRT to primary tumor, nephrectomy 4 weeks later. To follow tumor-enriched clonotypes, peripheral blood was collected serially from radiation-treated patients at baseline and again at 2 weeks and 4 weeks after SBRT. Every patient had renal cell carcinoma of clear cell pathology. The QIAamp DNA Blood Mini Kit (Qiagen) was used to prepare genomic DNA for TCR sequencing. Samples were included in the analyses only if all quality control checks were passed. Including the terminal cysteine and phenylalanine, the CDR3 comprises 16 residues. The entry retains the CDR3 DNA only, 48 bases that are in frame from base 1. Trimming removed 2 bases from V and 2 bases from J; the gene matches leave 8 bases unexplained. CDR1 and CDR2 are drawn from the germline V gene: MNHNS, SASEGT. TCR beta libraries were generated from genomic DNA with the immunoSEQ kit, following the manufacturer's recommendations. To prepare the libraries, a first multiplex PCR with proprietary primers was run, followed by a second PCR that added unique barcodes, and a bead cleanup was done after each round. A kit-provided positive control reaction and a negative control reaction were included in every sample batch. The final libraries were assessed on an Agilent 4200 TapeStation D1000 ScreenTape, pooled by volume, and quantified by qPCR. Sequencing was performed on an Illumina NextSeq500 using a MidOutput 150-cycle cartridge, with 156 Read1 cycles, 15 Index1 cycles, and the kit custom primers. The pooled library was loaded at 0.95 to 1 pM with around 20% PhiX control spiked in. From the authors' description of their analysis: The vendor-processed data were analyzed in R, and a clonotype was defined as all T cells that share the same CDR3 nucleotide sequence. In the clone abundance analyses, frequencies were normalized to the 10,000 most abundant clones in each sample. Public T cell clones, averaging fewer than five per sample, were removed before analysis. An abundance difference of at least 32-fold between compartments was the criterion for calling clonotypes tumor-enriched or baseline blood-enriched. A beta-binomial differential abundance model was used to identify clonotypes that were expanded or contracted between blood time points. Tumor-blood repertoire similarity was measured with the Baroni-Urbani and Buser coefficient, and group comparisons used two-tailed Wilcoxon tests in R. Entries here come from immuneACCESS through TCRdb and include only in-frame sequences with V and J called. Some clones fail to appear in such tables; in the studies checked, an unresolved V gene covers under half of the shortfall, and the cause of the remainder is unknown. Clonal size and the V and J genes are those of that table, whereas D and trimming came from the DNA. The sample has under 150,000 clones on record, approximately 78% of them singletons. The top ten clonotypes cover approximately 2% of the sample.

This clonotype was obtained from a woman between 55 and 75 years old with renal cell carcinoma. The sequencing here drew on blood, taken from a patient whose treatment included radiotherapy and nephrectomy. The V gene is TRBV6-1 and the J gene is TRBJ1-2; TRBD1 lines up with 7 middle nucleotides. The CDR3 protein is CASSEFGGGENYGYTF. The DNA reads as follows: TGTGCCAGCAGTGAATTCGGAGGGGGCGAGAACTATGGCTACACCTTC.